What follows are 8 T cell receptor beta chains derived from one specimen sequenced in a study of HIV-infected children after antiretroviral therapy interruption. Treatment defined: PENTA 11 planned treatment interruption arm or continuous ART arm. RNA-based 3' RACE libraries used unique molecular identifiers. TCRdb re-derived calls from the 3' RACE reads in MiXCR, one entry per CDR3 protein. The sample lists about 89,000 distinct CDR3 sequences; approximately 6.9% were seen once. The specimen comprised CD45RA+ CD4+ T cells from PBMCs, pooled from several time points, sampled from a donor given antiretroviral therapy, either interrupted or continuous. Subset defined: naive CD4+ CD45RA+ CD45RO- T cells. These receptors originate from a pool of human donors with HIV.

This clonotype was counted many times. The CDR3 region is CASSVELYGYTF. DNA of the CDR3: TGTGCCAGCAGCGTAGAGCTCTATGGCTACACCTTC. The V call is TRBV12-3 or TRBV12-4, the J call TRBJ1-2; no clear D. V dropped 6 bases and J dropped 4 bases, with 9 bases sitting between them. This CDR3 has 12 amino acids.

The chain couples TRBV20-1 to TRBJ2-1, with 9 positions matching TRBD1. Germline values: CDR1 DFQATT, CDR2 SNEGSKA (reference sequence). CDR3 size: 17 residues. The V gene end was trimmed by 3 bases and the J gene end by 8 bases; junction bases not matched to a gene: 17. This CDR3 is CSARVGTGTGRGDEQFF. The DNA for the CDR3 is TGCAGTGCTAGGGTCGGGACCGGGACAGGGCGTGGGGATGAGCAGTTCTTC.

The gene calls are TRBV27 and TRBJ1-2; a possible D gene is TRBD1 (6 bases). CDR3 length equals 12 residues. Looked up from germline, CDR1 is MNHEY and CDR2 is SMNVEV (reference sequence). V gave up 6 bases and J gave up 8 bases, with 13 bases separating them. CDR3 loop: CASRGTKQGYTF. DNA of the CDR3: TGTGCCAGCAGGGGGACAAAGCAAGGCTACACCTTC.

This clonotype has at least ten counts. The gene calls are TRBV19 and TRBJ2-1; D perhaps matches TRBD2 (5 bases). There are 15 residues in the CDR3. From germline, CDR1 is LNHDA and CDR2 SQIVND (reference sequence). Trimming took 3 bases from V and 8 from J, leaving 17 bases between them. The CDR3 is CASSIKPYSGDEQFF. The CDR3 DNA reads as TGTGCCAGTAGTATTAAACCCTACTCCGGGGATGAGCAGTTCTTC.

This chain links TRBV30 with TRBJ1-1, with D perhaps matching TRBD1 (6 bases). Germline loops: CDR1 GTSNPN, CDR2 SVGIG (reference sequence). The CDR3 sequence is 15 residues long. Deletions cut 1 base from V and 0 bases from J, with 12 bases between. CDR3 protein: CAWSAQGMMNTEAFF. The CDR3 coding sequence is TGTGCCTGGAGTGCACAGGGAATGATGAACACTGAAGCTTTCTTT.

In this sample, this clonotype turned up many times. J is TRBJ2-2 and V is TRBV5-4, with 8 bases that match TRBD1. Germline V gene data show CDR1 as SGHNT and CDR2 as YYREEE (reference sequence). V lost 4 bases, J lost 3 bases, and 8 bases stayed unmatched. The CDR3 loop spans 16 amino acids. CDR3: CASSLLDRGDTGELFF. CDR3 in DNA: TGTGCCAGCAGCCTTTTAGACAGGGGTGACACCGGGGAGCTGTTTTTT.

Many counts were recorded for this clonotype. CDR3 DNA: TGTGCCAGCAAAATACAGGGTGGGACCCAGTACTTC. This gives the protein CASKIQGGTQYF. This rearrangement joins TRBV28 to TRBJ2-5; weak D call: TRBD1 (6 bases). The ends were cut back, 7 bases at V and 7 bases at J, with 13 bases in the middle. The CDR3 loop spans 12 amino acids. Germline V gives CDR1 MDHEN, CDR2 SYDVKM.

This clonotype was observed at least ten times. The genes are TRBV6-1 and TRBJ2-1; 11 nucleotides agree with TRBD1. Per germline, CDR1 MNHNS and CDR2 SASEGT. V dropped 0 bases and J dropped 8; count of bases not matched to a gene: 6. CDR3 size: 16 residues. The CDR3 DNA reads as TGTGCCAGCAGTGAAGCGGGGACAGGGGGGTTCTATGAGCAGTTCTTC. It yields the protein CASSEAGTGGFYEQFF.